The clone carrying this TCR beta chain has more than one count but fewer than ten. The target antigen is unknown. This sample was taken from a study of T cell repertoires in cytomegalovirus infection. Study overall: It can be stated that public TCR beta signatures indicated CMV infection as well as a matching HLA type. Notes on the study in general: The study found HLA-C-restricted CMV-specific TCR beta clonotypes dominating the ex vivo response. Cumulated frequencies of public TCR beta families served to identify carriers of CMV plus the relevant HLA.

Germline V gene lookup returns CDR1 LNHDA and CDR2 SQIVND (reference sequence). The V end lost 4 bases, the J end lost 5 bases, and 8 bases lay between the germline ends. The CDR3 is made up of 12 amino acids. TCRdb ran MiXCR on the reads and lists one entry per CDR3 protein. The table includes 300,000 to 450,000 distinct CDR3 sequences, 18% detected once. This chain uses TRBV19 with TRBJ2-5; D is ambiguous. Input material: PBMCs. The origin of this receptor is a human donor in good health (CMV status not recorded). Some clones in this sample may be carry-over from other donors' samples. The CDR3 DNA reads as TGTGCCAGTAGTAGCGGCTGGGAGACCCAGTACTTC. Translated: CASSSGWETQYF.